This T cell receptor (beta chain) was sequenced for a study of blood T cell repertoires in COVID-19. Looking at the study overall: Acute and convalescent COVID-19 samples came from the United States, Italy and Spain.

Clones were sequenced by immunoSEQ multiplex PCR, and TCRdb holds only the in-frame ones, with some missing. The table lists about 160,000 clones, approximately 83% of them singletons. Germline CDR1 reads KGHSH; CDR2 reads LQKENI. There are 14 residues in the CDR3. Of note for this clone: Mismatch with germline at one junction end may stem from a read error.

The chain combines TRBV18 with TRBJ1-3; 10 bases fit TRBD1. This TCR derives from a woman aged 80 or over with active or convalescent COVID-19. Material: peripheral blood. This CDR3 is CASSPLERQGAILF. CDR3 DNA: TGTGCCAGCTCACCCCTAGAGCGACAGGGGGCAATCCTGTTT.